Listed below are T cell receptor beta chains from one sample, sequenced in a study of early stage breast cancer tumors. This table comes from immunoSEQ multiplex PCR, and its TCRdb copy is limited to in-frame clones, with some not included. Here the sample spans roughly 30,000 clones, less than 75% being singletons. Sequencing was done on a sample of breast tumor tissue. The receptors come from a person aged 50-59 years with breast cancer. Each CDR3 is given with its conserved first and last residue. Fields, in order: CDR3 DNA, CDR3 protein, D gene, clone size, J gene, V gene. D genes are given only for firm matches. The size of a clone is reported for some rows only, either as once, few or many, or as a class for expanded clones.

TGTGCCAGCAGTTACCGTAACCAGGGGACTGAAGCTTTCTTT	CASSYRNQGTEAFF	NA	NA	TRBJ1-1	TRBV6-5
TGTGCCAGCAGCTTTATGAACTCCTACGAGCAGTACTTC	CASSFMNSYEQYF	NA	NA	TRBJ2-7	TRBV7-9
TGCGCCAGCAGCCCCACCGGACAGTCCTACGAGCAGTACTTC	CASSPTGQSYEQYF	NA	NA	TRBJ2-7	TRBV5-1
TGTGCCAGCAGTTACAAGAGTGGCCGAGGGAATGAGCAGTTCTTC	CASSYKSGRGNEQFF	NA	NA	TRBJ2-1	TRBV6-5
TGTGCCAGCAGCCAAGAATTCGGGACTAGTGATGAGCAGTACTTC	CASSQEFGTSDEQYF	TRBD2	NA	TRBJ2-7	TRBV4-2
TGCGCCAGCAGCCAAACCCCGGGACAGGAGGGTTTGCAGCCCCAGCATTTT	CASSQTPGQEGLQPQHF	TRBD1	few	TRBJ1-5	TRBV4-1
TGTGCCAGCAGCTTAGCGGTAACTGGCTCCTACGAGCAGTACTTC	CASSLAVTGSYEQYF	NA	few	TRBJ2-7	TRBV7-8
TGTGCCAGCAGTGACTATGGCTACACCTTC	CASSDYGYTF	NA	once	TRBJ1-2	TRBV6-5
TGTGCCAGCTCAGGTACAGGGGGCAGCAATCAGCCCCAGCATTTT	CASSGTGGSNQPQHF	TRBD1	few	TRBJ1-5	TRBV18
TGTGCCACCCAGATGTACCGAGGGTACAATGAGCAGTTCTTC	CATQMYRGYNEQFF	NA	few	TRBJ2-1	TRBV6-5
TGTGCCAGCAGCCATTCGTTACACCCCATGAACACTGAAGCTTTCTTT	CASSHSLHPMNTEAFF	NA	few	TRBJ1-1	TRBV14
TGTGCCAGCAGCTGGGGTGCTAGCACAGATACGCAGTATTTT	CASSWGASTDTQYF	NA	NA	TRBJ2-3	TRBV5-6
TGCGCCAGCAGCTTGGCCTTTGGCAGGGATTCCTACGAGCAGTACTTC	CASSLAFGRDSYEQYF	NA	NA	TRBJ2-7	TRBV5-1
TGTGCCACCCAACCGGCGGGGGTTTCCGAGCAGTACTTC	CATQPAGVSEQYF	TRBD2	NA	TRBJ2-7	TRBV18
TGTGCCAGCAGCTTAGGGATAGGGACCAGCTCTGGGGCCAACGTCCTGACTTTC	CASSLGIGTSSGANVLTF	NA	NA	TRBJ2-6	TRBV7-2
TGTGCCAGCAGACCACAGGGGAGCACCTACAATGAGCAGTTCTTC	CASRPQGSTYNEQFF	TRBD1	once	TRBJ2-1	TRBV27
TGTGCCATCAGTGAGTCCGGGCGCGGAAACACCATATATTTT	CAISESGRGNTIYF	NA	NA	TRBJ1-3	TRBV10-3